The 25 T cell receptor beta chains reported below all come from one sample, sequenced in a study of blood T cell repertoires in COVID-19. Sequenced by immunoSEQ multiplex PCR; TCRdb stores in-frame clones only, minus some. The sample includes about 52,000 clones, over 85% of them seen just once. What was sequenced was peripheral blood. The receptors come from a man older than 75 with active or convalescent COVID-19.

This clone has only one observation. The chain employs TRBV2 and TRBJ2-7; the D gene is possibly TRBD2 (6 bases). CDR1 and CDR2 (germline): SNHLY, FYNNEI. Trimming cost V 10 bases and J 3 bases, with 19 bases left between them. CDR3 length: 14 residues. CDR3: CATEGGVMGYEQYF. The DNA for the CDR3 is TGTGCCACCGAAGGCGGGGTCATGGGCTACGAGCAGTACTTC.

This clone was counted a single time. In DNA, the CDR3 is TGTGCCAGCAGTTTCCTTAATCAGCCCCAGCATTTT. Its translation: CASSFLNQPQHF. The chain combines TRBV2 with TRBJ1-5; D is unclear. The V end lost 5 bases, the J end lost 4 bases, and 6 bases lay between the germline ends. There are 12 residues in the CDR3. Germline CDR1 SNHLY, CDR2 FYNNEI.

The V and J genes are TRBV5-1 and TRBJ1-4; 7 nucleotides line up with TRBD1. The CDR3 covers 16 residues. Germline-derived CDR1 and CDR2 are SGHRS and YFSETQ. The V and J ends lost 4 bases and 0 bases, in that order; junction bases with no gene match: 6. The CDR3 loop reads CASSLGQVATNEKLFF. The DNA for the CDR3 is TGCGCCAGCAGCCTCGGACAGGTTGCAACTAATGAAAAACTGTTTTTT.

Only a few counts were recorded for this clone. V gene TRBV2 combines with J gene TRBJ1-3; 7 nucleotides agree with TRBD1. Trimming removed 5 bases from V and 0 bases from J; junction bases left unmatched: 4. Germline-derived CDR1 and CDR2 are SNHLY and FYNNEI. This CDR3 has 15 residues. In nucleotides, the CDR3 is TGTGCCAGCAGTCCCGACAGGGCCTCTGGAAACACCATATATTTT. Translated, it gives CASSPDRASGNTIYF.

The chain couples TRBV28 to TRBJ2-7; D not resolved. The CDR3 contains 12 residues. Trimming pared 3 bases from V and 6 bases from J, leaving 9 bases between. Germline V gene lookup returns CDR1 MDHEN and CDR2 SYDVKM. The CDR3: CASSLFDFEQYF. Here the CDR3 DNA reads TGTGCCAGCAGTTTGTTCGACTTCGAGCAGTACTTC.

The chain uses TRBV7-6 and TRBJ1-4, with 9 bases matching TRBD1. The J segment lost 14 bases and the V segment lost 5 bases, leaving 18 bases of the junction unmatched. CDR3 length equals 16 residues. Germline CDR1 is SGHVS and CDR2 is FNYEAQ. CDR3 in DNA: TGTGCCAGCAGCGCTACAGGGGGCGGGATCCCACAAAGGCTGTTTTTT. The encoded protein is CASSATGGGIPQRLFF. Variable domain in full (rest from reference TRBV7-6 and TRBJ1-4): GAGVSQSPRYKVTKRGQDVALRCDPISGHVSLYWYRQALGQGPEFLTYFNYEAQQDKSGLPNDRFSAERPEGSISTLTIQRTEQRDSAMYRCASSATGGGIPQRLFFGSGTQLSVL.

The genes are TRBV7-2 and TRBJ2-1; 9 nucleotides line up with TRBD2. Germline CDR1 is SGHTA and CDR2 is FQGNSA. The CDR3 loop spans 14 amino acids. V was pared by 3 bases and J by 8 bases, with 5 bases of the junction left unmatched. The CDR3 spells CASSLAGGWDEQFF. CDR3 nucleotide sequence: TGTGCCAGCAGCTTGGCGGGAGGGTGGGATGAGCAGTTCTTC.

This clone was seen once. The V gene is TRBV7-2, the J gene TRBJ1-1; D may be TRBD1 (5 bases). V dropped 0 bases and J dropped 4 bases, with 15 bases sitting between them. Germline CDR1 reads SGHTA; CDR2 reads FQGNSA. The CDR3 is made up of 16 amino acids. This CDR3 is CASSLAWGREGTEAFF. The DNA for the CDR3 is TGTGCCAGCAGCTTAGCGTGGGGACGGGAGGGCACTGAAGCTTTCTTT.

The J gene is TRBJ2-7, the V gene TRBV18; 7 nucleotides line up with TRBD1. The CDR3 runs to 15 residues. Germline trimming cut 3 bases from V and 6 bases from J; bases unmatched to any gene: 11. CDR1 is KGHSH and CDR2 is LQKENI in the germline V gene. CDR3 residues: CASSPDSQGGSEQYF. The CDR3 bases are TGTGCCAGCTCACCTGACTCCCAAGGGGGCTCCGAGCAGTACTTC.

This rearrangement joins TRBV5-1 to TRBJ2-1; 7 bases match TRBD2. The CDR3 totals 14 residues. Germline values: CDR1 SGHRS, CDR2 YFSETQ. The V gene end was trimmed by 2 bases and the J gene end by 6 bases; junction bases not matched to a gene: 5. In DNA, the CDR3 is TGCGCCAGCAGCTTCGCGGGAGACGCCAATGAGCAGTTCTTC. Its translation is CASSFAGDANEQFF. Full variable domain (rest looked up from reference TRBV5-1 and TRBJ2-1): KAGVTQTPRYLIKTRGQQVTLSCSPISGHRSVSWYQQTPGQGLQFLFEYFSETQRNKGNFPGRFSGRQFSNSRSEMNVSTLELGDSALYLCASSFAGDANEQFFGPGTRLTVL.

The sample holds a few counts of this clone. The chain couples TRBV6-2 or TRBV6-3 to TRBJ2-7, with TRBD2 matching over 13 bases. Losses at the gene ends were 0 bases for V and 3 bases for J; bases not matched to a gene: 5. Germline V gives CDR1 MNHEY, CDR2 SVGEGT. The CDR3 runs 17 residues. CDR3 sequence (DNA): TGTGCCAGCAGTTACTCAACTAGCGGGGGGGCCATCTACGAGCAGTACTTC. This sequence encodes CASSYSTSGGAIYEQYF.

The chain uses TRBV5-6 and TRBJ2-1; TRBD2 matches at 16 bases. The V and J ends lost 4 bases and 0 bases, in that order; junction bases with no gene match: 4. Germline lookup yields CDR1 SGHDT and CDR2 YYEEEE. The CDR3 sequence is 18 residues long. The CDR3 coding sequence is TGTGCCAGCAGCCCGGGACTAGCGGGAGGGCCCTCCTACAATGAGCAGTTCTTC. Protein: CASSPGLAGGPSYNEQFF.

This chain uses TRBV7-2 with TRBJ2-7; D might be TRBD2 (6 bases). This CDR3 has 14 residues. V lost 4 bases, J lost 6 bases, and 16 bases lay in between. In germline, CDR1 is SGHTA, CDR2 FQGNSA. CDR3 nucleotide sequence: TGTGCCAGCAGCTGGGACTCCTCCTCGCCCGAGCAGTACTTC. This encodes CASSWDSSSPEQYF.

The chain recombines TRBV19 with TRBJ1-3; possibly TRBD1 for D (5 bases). The germline V gene has CDR1 LNHDA and CDR2 SQIVND (reference sequence). V was pared by 10 bases and J by 0 bases, with 16 bases between. The CDR3 contains 15 residues. The CDR3 coding sequence is TGTGCCACCACCCCACAGGTTTCCTCTGGAAACACCATATATTTT. It yields the protein CATTPQVSSGNTIYF.

This clone appeared once. The chain employs TRBV27 and TRBJ1-6; 7 bases are a match to TRBD1. Germline V gene sequence: CDR1 MNHEY, CDR2 SMNVEV (reference sequence). V lost 5 bases, J lost 9 bases, and 4 bases stayed unmatched. The CDR3 contains 13 residues. DNA for the CDR3: TGTGCCAGCAGTCGACAGGGCAGTTCACCCCTCCACTTT. Protein product: CASSRQGSSPLHF.

The chain is built from TRBV19 and TRBJ2-1, with a weak D call TRBD2 (6 bases). Germline values: CDR1 LNHDA, CDR2 SQIVND (reference sequence). This CDR3 contains 15 residues. V lost 3 bases and J 4 bases, leaving 13 bases between the germline ends. CDR3 nucleotide sequence: TGTGCCAGTAGTATGAGACTAGGCGGGTACAATGAGCAGTTCTTC. Its protein is CASSMRLGGYNEQFF.

The chain joins TRBV6-2 or TRBV6-3 to TRBJ1-1, with D possibly matching TRBD1 (5 bases). The CDR3 has 13 amino acids. Between the trimmed V and J ends, which lost 2 bases and 7 bases, there was a span of 11 bases. CDR1 and CDR2 (germline): MNHEY, SVGEGT. In DNA form, the CDR3 reads TGTGCCAGCAGTTACAATCCAGGGCGTGAAGCTTTCTTT. This gives the protein CASSYNPGREAFF.

The gene calls are TRBV20-1 and TRBJ2-7; D is ambiguous. The CDR3 contains 11 residues. Germline V gene data show CDR1 as DFQATT and CDR2 as SNEGSKA (reference sequence). V was cut by 3 bases and J by 4 bases, with 7 bases left in between. CDR3 protein: CSASRGYEQYF. The CDR3, as DNA: TGCAGTGCTAGCAGAGGATACGAGCAGTACTTC.

The rearrangement links TRBV4-3 to TRBJ1-4; the match to TRBD1 covers 8 bases. This CDR3 contains 15 residues. Trimming took 0 bases from V and 4 from J; bases not matched to a gene: 1. CDR1 and CDR2 from the germline V gene are LGHNA and YSLEER. CDR3 nucleotides: TGCGCCAGCAGCCAAGAGGACAGGGTTAATGAAAAACTGTTTTTT. It yields the protein CASSQEDRVNEKLFF.

This chain links TRBV2 with TRBJ1-1; maybe TRBD1 (5 bases). Germline values: CDR1 SNHLY, CDR2 FYNNEI. The V and J ends lost 1 base and 0 bases respectively, with 9 bases between them. The CDR3 extends over 15 amino acids. CDR3 protein: CASSEVGGVNTEAFF. The CDR3 region has the DNA TGTGCCAGCAGTGAAGTAGGAGGGGTGAACACTGAAGCTTTCTTT.

The chain uses TRBV5-4 and TRBJ2-7; 8 bases line up with TRBD2. Germline assignment: CDR1 SGHNT and CDR2 YYREEE (reference sequence). The CDR3 is 15 residues long. V shed 0 bases, J shed 5 bases, and the junction held 7 bases outside the gene matches. The CDR3 nucleotides read TGTGCCAGCAGCTTGGAGCAGCGGGAGTTCGACGAGCAGTACTTC. Residues: CASSLEQREFDEQYF.

CDR3 sequence reads: CASSRSGTGYYEQYF. CDR3 DNA sequence: TGTGCCAGCAGTCGTTCCGGGACAGGCTACTACGAGCAGTACTTC. V usage is TRBV6-5 and J usage is TRBJ2-7; TRBD1 matches at 8 bases. Germline trimming cut 5 bases from V and 3 bases from J; bases unmatched to any gene: 9. CDR1 is MNHEY and CDR2 is SVGAGI in the germline V gene. CDR3 length equals 15 residues.

The chain carries TRBV7-8 and TRBJ2-1, with D maybe TRBD1 (6 bases). V lost 2 bases and J lost 2, with 13 bases in between. Germline CDR1 reads SGHVS; CDR2 reads FQNEAQ. CDR3 length equals 16 residues. Written as DNA, the CDR3 is TGTGCCAGCAGCTTAACCCAGGGGACCGCCTACAATGAGCAGTTCTTC. Its translation: CASSLTQGTAYNEQFF.

The DNA of the CDR3 is TGTGCCAGCAGCTCCGTAGCGGGAGGGCCCTACGAGCAGTACTTC. Translation: CASSSVAGGPYEQYF. The chain is built from TRBV7-2 and TRBJ2-7; TRBD2 matches at 11 bases. The CDR3 consists of 15 residues. With V trimmed by 4 bases and J by 2 bases, 4 bases remained unmatched. Germline CDR1 and CDR2: SGHTA and FQGNSA.

This chain joins TRBV5-4 and TRBJ1-2; TRBD1 might be the D (6 bases). Germline-derived CDR1 and CDR2 are SGHNT and YYREEE (reference sequence). V was shortened by 0 bases and J by 7 bases, with 16 bases between the two germline ends. The CDR3 totals 15 residues. CDR3 protein: CASSLDRAPRRGYTF. DNA for the CDR3: TGTGCCAGCAGCTTGGACAGGGCCCCGCGTCGTGGCTACACCTTC.